This TCR beta chain derives from a study of beta chain features in type 1 diabetes. The entirety of the isolated RNA underwent reverse transcription, so expressed TCRB transcripts were sequenced. TCRdb's copy holds only in-frame clones and misses some; the assay was immunoSEQ multiplex PCR. Of over 100,000 clones in the sample, roughly 15% were seen once. Findings of the study overall: Moderate but significant shortening of TCRB CDR3s was recorded in all four CD4+ subsets from Type 1 diabetes patients.

Worth noting for this clone: The target antigen is unknown.

The CDR3 runs 16 residues. V was cut by 5 bases and J by 2 bases, with 17 bases left in between. The germline CDR1 and CDR2 sequences are SGHAT and FQNNGV. The receptor was isolated from a man aged 30 to 45 with type 1 diabetes. The chain uses TRBV11-2 and TRBJ2-3; no definite D call. Sequencing was carried out using central memory CD4+ T cells from blood. As DNA, the CDR3 is TGTGCCAGCAGCCACCCTCTGGGTCATCTCACAGATACGCAGTATTTT. Its translation is CASSHPLGHLTDTQYF. The full variable domain, in which reference TRBV11-2 and TRBJ2-3 provide the parts outside the CDR3, is EAGVAQSPRYKIIEKRQSVAFWCNPISGHATLYWYQQILGQGPKLLIQFQNNGVVDDSQLPKDRFSAERLKGVDSTLKIQPAKLEDSAVYLCASSHPLGHLTDTQYFGPGTRLTVL.